Presented here are 10 T cell receptor beta chains from one specimen sequenced in a study of regulatory T cells in long-lasting Graves disease. The sample's time point: persistent/refractory GD, antithyroid drugs over 5 years with positive TRAb. The TCR library was made from RNA extracted from PBMCs. Both iRepertoire HTBI primers and Arm-PCR of CDR3 regions were used to build the TCR beta libraries. TCRdb independently ran MiXCR on the multiplex PCR reads; one entry per CDR3 protein. The data show fewer than 450,000 distinct CDR3 sequences, roughly 20% seen once. The sequencing used peripheral blood mononuclear cells (PBMCs), collected when the disease was refractory, from a patient treated with antithyroid drugs. The receptors come from a female donor with Graves disease.

This clonotype was seen repeatedly, ten times or more. The chain has TRBV7-3 and TRBJ2-5; weak D call: TRBD1 (5 bases). This CDR3 spans 13 amino acids. Trimming took off 2 bases at V and 5 bases at J, with 9 bases between the two ends. CDR1 and CDR2 (germline): SGHTA, FQGTGA. DNA of the CDR3: TGTGCCAGCAGCTTAGCAGGGTACGAGACCCAGTACTTC. Translation: CASSLAGYETQYF. Full variable domain (rest looked up from reference TRBV7-3 and TRBJ2-5): GAGVSQTPSNKVTEKGKYVELRCDPISGHTALYWYRQSLGQGPEFLIYFQGTGAADDSGLPNDRFFAVRPEGSVSTLKIQRTERGDSAVYLCASSLAGYETQYFGPGTRLLVL.

Many counts were recorded for this clonotype. The J gene is TRBJ2-5, the V gene TRBV7-2; the D is unclear. The germline gives CDR1 SGHTA, CDR2 FQGNSA. Trimming removed 2 bases at V and 1 base at J, with 8 bases between. The CDR3 contains 14 residues. CDR3 in amino acids: CASSLNAVQETQYF. CDR3 sequence (DNA): TGTGCCAGCAGCTTAAATGCGGTCCAAGAGACCCAGTACTTC.

This sequence joins TRBV20-1 and TRBJ2-6; D could derive from TRBD1 or TRBD2 (5 bases each). This CDR3 has 16 residues. Trimming stripped 4 bases from V and 1 base from J, with 14 bases between. Germline CDR1 reads DFQATT; CDR2 reads SNEGSKA (reference sequence). CDR3 protein: CSAKGPLLSGANVLTF. DNA of the CDR3: TGCAGTGCTAAGGGACCGCTGCTTTCTGGGGCCAACGTCCTGACTTTC.

This clonotype was observed a few times. This chain uses TRBV6-5 with TRBJ1-5; D is possibly TRBD1 (6 bases). This CDR3 is 18 amino acids long. The germline CDR1 and CDR2 sequences are MNHEY and SVGAGI. The V and J ends lost 0 bases and 0 bases respectively, with 15 bases between them. Here the CDR3 DNA reads TGTGCCAGCAGTTACTCGGCACAGGGCAGATTTAGCAATCAGCCCCAGCATTTT. This sequence encodes CASSYSAQGRFSNQPQHF.

The gene calls are TRBV6-1 and TRBJ2-2, with 7 positions matching TRBD1. This CDR3 is 15 amino acids long. Germline CDR1 and CDR2: MNHNS and SASEGT. The trim removed 10 bases at V and 4 bases at J, leaving 12 bases unmatched. In DNA, the CDR3 is TGTGCCACGCACCCGGACAGGTCGGGCACCGGGGAGCTGTTTTTT. Its translation is CATHPDRSGTGELFF.

This clonotype occurred many times. This chain joins TRBV28 and TRBJ2-5, with 7 bases identical to TRBD2. J gave up 1 base and V 6 bases, and 5 bases lay outside the gene matches. Germline CDR1 MDHEN, CDR2 SYDVKM. CDR3 size: 14 residues. The DNA of the CDR3 is TGTGCCAGCAGAGAGCTAGCGGTCCAAGAGACCCAGTACTTC. Translation gives CASRELAVQETQYF.

The chain links TRBV7-2 to TRBJ2-5, with TRBD2 matching over 10 bases. The CDR3 covers 16 residues. V dropped 4 bases and J dropped 4; count of bases not matched to a gene: 9. Germline assignment: CDR1 SGHTA and CDR2 FQGNSA. The CDR3 here is CASSSPSGSRVETQYF. The DNA of the CDR3 is TGTGCCAGCAGCTCGCCTAGCGGGAGCCGAGTAGAGACCCAGTACTTC.

This clonotype showed up many times. V is TRBV12-3 or TRBV12-4 and J is TRBJ2-7; D gene ambiguous. The CDR3 contains 13 residues. The ends were cut back, 6 bases at V and 3 bases at J, with 12 bases in the middle. The CDR3: CASSFQWGYEQYF. For the CDR3, the DNA is TGTGCCAGCAGCTTCCAATGGGGCTACGAGCAGTACTTC.

The J gene is TRBJ1-1, the V gene TRBV20-1; TRBD1 is a possible D gene (5 bases). Trimming cost V 2 bases and J 4 bases, with 14 bases left between them. Germline CDR1 reads DFQATT; CDR2 reads SNEGSKA (reference sequence). The CDR3 has 14 residues. DNA for the CDR3: TGCAGTGCTAGAACCCCGGGGCTGGTCACTGAAGCTTTCTTT. Translation gives CSARTPGLVTEAFF.

This clonotype was observed a handful of times. The rearrangement joins TRBV30 to TRBJ1-1; D possibly corresponds to TRBD1 (6 bases). There are 13 residues in the CDR3. Germline-derived CDR1 and CDR2 are GTSNPN and SVGIG (reference sequence). Trimming took 3 bases from V and 1 from J, leaving 9 bases between them. The CDR3 nucleotides are TGTGCCTGGAGGGGCAGGGGGAACACTGAAGCTTTCTTT. Its translation: CAWRGRGNTEAFF.